This T cell receptor beta chain was sequenced for a study of T cells in Graves' hyperthyroidism and ophthalmopathy. Study background: Peripheral blood was collected at initial diagnosis, before any treatment.

In the case of this clonotype: Its antigen remains unknown.

V was pared by 8 bases and J by 8 bases, with 17 bases of the junction left unmatched. Per the germline V gene, CDR1 is MDHEN and CDR2 is SYDVKM. The CDR3 is 16 amino acids. The TCR beta CDR3 regions underwent amplification using RNA transcripts as the source. The TCR CDR3 was amplified in a first-round RT-PCR using the HTBI primer set. TCRdb called the multiplex PCR reads again in MiXCR, with one record for every CDR3 protein. The sample has fewer than 650,000 distinct CDR3 sequences; 12% to 15% are singletons. Study results and limitations: Model predictions of ophthalmopathy came a median around 6.5 months before onset. A model using 13 V-J features told ophthalmopathy apart from stable hyperthyroidism.

Uncontrolled infection, other autoimmune disease, pregnancy or lactation excluded patients. This TCR was recovered from a woman under 30 with Graves' ophthalmopathy. Sample: blood. The genes are TRBV28 and TRBJ1-5, with 8 bases matching TRBD1. The CDR3 here is CASLGARTGFREPQHF. The CDR3 DNA is TGTGCCAGCCTTGGGGCCAGGACAGGGTTTAGGGAGCCCCAGCATTTT.